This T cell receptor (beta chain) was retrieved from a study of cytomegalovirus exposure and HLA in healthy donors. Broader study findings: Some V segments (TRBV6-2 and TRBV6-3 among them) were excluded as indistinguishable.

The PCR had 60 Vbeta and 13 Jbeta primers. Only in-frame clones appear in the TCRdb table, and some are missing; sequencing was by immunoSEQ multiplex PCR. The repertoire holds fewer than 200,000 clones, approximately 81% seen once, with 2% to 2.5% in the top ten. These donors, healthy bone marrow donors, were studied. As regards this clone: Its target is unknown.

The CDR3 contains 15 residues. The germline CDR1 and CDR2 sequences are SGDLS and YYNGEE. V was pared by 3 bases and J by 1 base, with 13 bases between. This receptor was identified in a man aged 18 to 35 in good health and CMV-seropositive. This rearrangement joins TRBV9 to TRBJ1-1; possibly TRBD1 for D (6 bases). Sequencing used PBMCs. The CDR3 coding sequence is TGTGCCAGCAGCGAAGGACAGATATCGAACACTGAAGCTTTCTTT. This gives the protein CASSEGQISNTEAFF.